The following is a TCR beta chain sequence with its context. The data belong to a study of cytotoxic CD8 clonotypes in ibrutinib-treated CLL. On the study more broadly: Response samples were obtained once patients had received a median around twelve months of treatment, range 6 to 36.

Germline CDR1 reads SGHNT; CDR2 reads YENEEA. Trimming removed 1 base from V and 5 bases from J; junction bases left unmatched: 6. The CDR3 sequence is 16 residues long. Clones were read by immunoSEQ multiplex PCR, and TCRdb kept only the in-frame ones, dropping some. The data contain 100,000 or so clones, 50% to 65% of them singletons. This chain joins TRBV11-3 and TRBJ2-2; 8 bases line up with TRBD2. Source: PBMCs, taken after 24 months of ibrutinib treatment. This clonotype was sampled from a human donor with chronic lymphocytic leukemia. Here the CDR3 reads CASSLAGLAGTGELFF. The CDR3 DNA sequence: TGTGCCAGCAGCTTAGCCGGGCTAGCGGGTACCGGGGAGCTGTTTTTT.